A selection of T cell receptor beta chains follows, all from one sample in a study of blood T cell repertoires in COVID-19. TCRdb keeps only in-frame clones here, not all; method: immunoSEQ multiplex PCR. The table has about 250,000 clones, around 82% seen once. The sample consisted of PBMCs or T cells enriched from blood (not recorded which). Every receptor here comes from a man aged 50 or older who had recovered from COVID-19. Each CDR3 is given with its conserved first and last residue. The order of the fields is CDR3 DNA, CDR3 protein, clone size, J gene, D gene, V gene. The D gene is left open where the match is weak. Size is stated for part of the rows, as once, few or many counts, or as a class when the clone is expanded.

TGTGCCAGAAGCTTTGGGACAGGCGGTGAAAAACTGTTTTTT,CARSFGTGGEKLFF,.,TRBJ1-4,.,TRBV7-5
TGTGCCTGGAGTGCGCGGGACTCTAAGTACTTC,CAWSARDSKYF,few,TRBJ2-7,.,TRBV30
TGTGCCAGCAACCCCTGGGGAGGACTGACTAGCACAGATACGCAGTATTTT,CASNPWGGLTSTDTQYF,.,TRBJ2-3,.,TRBV7-9
TGCGCCAGCAGCTCCCTCCTCGGGGAAGAGGGCTACACCTTC,CASSSLLGEEGYTF,.,TRBJ1-2,.,TRBV5-1
TGTGCCAGCAGTAGAGGACAGGTTGATATCCTCCACTTT,CASSRGQVDILHF,.,TRBJ1-6,TRBD1,TRBV28
TGTGCCAGCAGCTTAGATTACCGGGACTCCCAGTTCTTC,CASSLDYRDSQFF,.,TRBJ2-1,.,TRBV7-8
TGTGCCAGCTCGCCAGGGGGCACACTTAATGAAAAACTGTTTTTT,CASSPGGTLNEKLFF,.,TRBJ1-4,TRBD1,TRBV18
TGCGCCAGCAGTACATCCGGGACAGATCAGCCCCAGCATTTT,CASSTSGTDQPQHF,.,TRBJ1-5,TRBD1,TRBV10-2
TGTGCCAGCAGTCGGACAGGTGGAAACCTAGCCAAAAACATTCAGTACTTC,CASSRTGGNLAKNIQYF,.,TRBJ2-4,TRBD1,TRBV28
TGCGCCAGCAGCCCGGGGTTAGGCCGCACCGTTCACCTCTACAATGAGCAGTTCTTC,CASSPGLGRTVHLYNEQFF,.,TRBJ2-1,.,TRBV5-1
TGTGCCAGCTCACCTTGGGGGGGGGCGCCTTTACCCTACGAGCAGTACTTC,CASSPWGGAPLPYEQYF,.,TRBJ2-7,.,TRBV18
TGTGCCAGCTCACCACCTGGGTGGGGAGTGGGCAATGAGCAGTTCTTC,CASSPPGWGVGNEQFF,.,TRBJ2-1,.,TRBV18
TGTGCCATCGATCTGGGCACCGAAATAGATGGCTACACCTTC,CAIDLGTEIDGYTF,.,TRBJ1-2,.,TRBV2
TGCGCCAGCTCACTAGCGGGGGTTAATGAGCAGTTCTTC,CASSLAGVNEQFF,.,TRBJ2-1,TRBD2,TRBV10-1
TGTGCCAGCAGCTTAGATCGTGACACGCAGTACTTC,CASSLDRDTQYF,.,TRBJ2-7,.,TRBV11-2
TGTGCCAGCAGTTACACCCTGACGGGGACCTACAATGAGCAGTTCTTC,CASSYTLTGTYNEQFF,once,TRBJ2-1,.,TRBV6-5
TGCAGTGCTAGTGACAGGGGGCTTGTGGAGACCCAGTACTTC,CSASDRGLVETQYF,.,TRBJ2-5,TRBD1,TRBV20-1
TGTGCCAGCAGCCCGACTACGGGGACAACCACAGATACGCAGTATTTT,CASSPTTGTTTDTQYF,few,TRBJ2-3,.,TRBV9
TGCGCCAGCAGCTTGGTTGTGACAGGCGAACGTCCTAACTATGGCTACACCTTC,CASSLVVTGERPNYGYTF,.,TRBJ1-2,.,TRBV5-1
TGTGCCAGTAGTTTCAGTTACCCGAACACTGAAGCTTTCTTT,CASSFSYPNTEAFF,few,TRBJ1-1,.,TRBV19
TGTGCCAGCAGTTATGCCGGGACAGGAACGCCCATGCACTTC,CASSYAGTGTPMHF,.,TRBJ2-5,TRBD1,TRBV6-5
TGTGCCAGTAGTCTCCCTGGGGGCACGAGCTCCTACAATGAGCAGTTCTTC,CASSLPGGTSSYNEQFF,.,TRBJ2-1,.,TRBV19
TGTGCCAGCAGCTTAGCGGTCATGATAGCGGGAGGTCCCCAAGATACGCAGTATTTT,CASSLAVMIAGGPQDTQYF,.,TRBJ2-3,TRBD2,TRBV7-2
TGTGCCAGCCCGAAGGGGGTGGAGCCCCAGCATTTT,CASPKGVEPQHF,.,TRBJ1-5,.,TRBV19
TGTGCCAGCAGAAGGGACAGGTCCAATCAGCCCCAGCATTTT,CASRRDRSNQPQHF,.,TRBJ1-5,TRBD1,TRBV2
TGCGCCAGCAGCCAAGATGGAGGGGATAATCAGCCCCAGCATTTT,CASSQDGGDNQPQHF,.,TRBJ1-5,.,TRBV4-3
TGCGCCAGCAGCCAAGGCAGGGTTCCCACAGATACGCAGTATTTT,CASSQGRVPTDTQYF,.,TRBJ2-3,.,TRBV4-3
TGTGCCAGCAGTCCCTCAGGTCGTGAGGGTTTCTTC,CASSPSGREGFF,.,TRBJ2-1,.,TRBV6-5
TGTGCCAGCAGCTTAGAAGGGACTAGCGGGAGGTACTACAATGAGCAGTTCTTC,CASSLEGTSGRYYNEQFF,many,TRBJ2-1,TRBD2,TRBV7-2
TGTGCCAGCGCCCCGGACAGGGGGCGGGGGGAGACCCAGTACTTC,CASAPDRGRGETQYF,.,TRBJ2-5,TRBD1,TRBV28
TGTGCCAGCAGCTTGTCGGGTGGACCCCAGCATTTT,CASSLSGGPQHF,.,TRBJ1-5,.,TRBV5-4
TGTGCCAGCTTCCCACCGGGACAGAACACCGGGGAGCTGTTTTTT,CASFPPGQNTGELFF,.,TRBJ2-2,.,TRBV5-6
TGTGCCACCAGCAGAGACAGACAGATTAATGAAAAACTGTTTTTT,CATSRDRQINEKLFF,.,TRBJ1-4,.,TRBV15
TGTGCCAGCAGCACTGGACAGGCAGGCTCCTACGAGCAGTACTTC,CASSTGQAGSYEQYF,.,TRBJ2-7,TRBD1,TRBV11-2
TGTGCCACCGCCATCAGGGGGGCGCGAGAGACCCAGTACTTC,CATAIRGARETQYF,.,TRBJ2-5,.,TRBV19
TGTGCCAGCAGATACCTCAGCTCCTACAATGAGCAGTTCTTC,CASRYLSSYNEQFF,few,TRBJ2-1,.,TRBV6-2/TRBV6-3
TGTGCCAGCAGTCGTACAGGGGGGCTTGAAGCTTTCTTT,CASSRTGGLEAFF,.,TRBJ1-1,TRBD1,TRBV11-2
TGCGCCAGCAGCTCGAGACTAGCGGAAAAGGGGGAGACCCAGTACTTC,CASSSRLAEKGETQYF,.,TRBJ2-5,TRBD2,TRBV5-1
TGCGCCAGCAGCTTGGATCCCGGCAGGGTAGACTATGGCTACACCTTC,CASSLDPGRVDYGYTF,.,TRBJ1-2,.,TRBV5-1
TGTGCCAGCAGTTACGCCGGGGGTCGTGCCCATGGCTACACCTTC,CASSYAGGRAHGYTF,.,TRBJ1-2,.,TRBV6-2/TRBV6-3